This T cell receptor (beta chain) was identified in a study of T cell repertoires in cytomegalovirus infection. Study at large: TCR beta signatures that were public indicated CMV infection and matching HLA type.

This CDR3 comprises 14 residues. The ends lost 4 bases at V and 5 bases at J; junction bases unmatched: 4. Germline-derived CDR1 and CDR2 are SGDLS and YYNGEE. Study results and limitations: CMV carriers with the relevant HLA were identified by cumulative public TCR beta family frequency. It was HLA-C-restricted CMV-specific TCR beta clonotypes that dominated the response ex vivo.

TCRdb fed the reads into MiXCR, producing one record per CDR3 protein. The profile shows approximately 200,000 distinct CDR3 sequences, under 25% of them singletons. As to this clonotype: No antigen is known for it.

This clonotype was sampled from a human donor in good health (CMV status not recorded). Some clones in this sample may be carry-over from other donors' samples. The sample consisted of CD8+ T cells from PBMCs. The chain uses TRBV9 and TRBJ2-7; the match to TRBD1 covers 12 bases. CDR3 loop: CASSPGTGGHEQYF. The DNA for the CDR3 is TGTGCCAGCAGCCCTGGGACAGGGGGCCACGAGCAGTACTTC.